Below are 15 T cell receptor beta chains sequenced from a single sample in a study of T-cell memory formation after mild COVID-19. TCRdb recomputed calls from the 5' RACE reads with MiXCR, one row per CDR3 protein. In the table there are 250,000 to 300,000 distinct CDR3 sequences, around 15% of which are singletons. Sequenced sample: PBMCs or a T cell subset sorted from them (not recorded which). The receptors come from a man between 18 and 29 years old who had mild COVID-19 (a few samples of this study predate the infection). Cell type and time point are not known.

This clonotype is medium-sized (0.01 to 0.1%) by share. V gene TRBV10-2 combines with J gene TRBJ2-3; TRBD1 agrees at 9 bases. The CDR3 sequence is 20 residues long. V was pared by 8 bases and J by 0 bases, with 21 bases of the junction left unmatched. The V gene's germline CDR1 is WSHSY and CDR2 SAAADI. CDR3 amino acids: CASPRFKPGQGVVSTDTQYF. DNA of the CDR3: TGCGCCAGCCCACGCTTTAAACCGGGACAGGGAGTAGTCAGCACAGATACGCAGTATTTT.

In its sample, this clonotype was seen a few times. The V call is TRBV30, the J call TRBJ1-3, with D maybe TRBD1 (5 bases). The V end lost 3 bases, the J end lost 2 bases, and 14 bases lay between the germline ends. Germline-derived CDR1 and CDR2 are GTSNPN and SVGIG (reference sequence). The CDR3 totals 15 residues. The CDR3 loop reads CAWRRGGEAGNTIYF. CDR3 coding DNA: TGTGCCTGGAGACGTGGAGGGGAGGCTGGAAACACCATATATTTT. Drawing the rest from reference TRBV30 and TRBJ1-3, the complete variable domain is SQTIHQWPATLVQPVGSPLSLECTVEGTSNPNLYWYRQAAGRGLQLLFYSVGIGQISSEVPQNLSASRPQDRQFILSSKKLLLSDSGFYLCAWRRGGEAGNTIYFGEGSWLTVV.

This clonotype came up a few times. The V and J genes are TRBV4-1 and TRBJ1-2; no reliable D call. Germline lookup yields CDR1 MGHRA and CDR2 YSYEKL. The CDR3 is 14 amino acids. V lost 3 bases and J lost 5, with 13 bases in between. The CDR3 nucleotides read TGCGCCAGCAGCCAGGGTTCTGGGTTATATGGCTACACCTTC. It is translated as CASSQGSGLYGYTF.

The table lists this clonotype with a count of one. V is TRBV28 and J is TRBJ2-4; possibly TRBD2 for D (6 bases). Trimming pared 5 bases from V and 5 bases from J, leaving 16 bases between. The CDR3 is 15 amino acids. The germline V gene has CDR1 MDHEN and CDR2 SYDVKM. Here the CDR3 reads CASSGVGTQENIQYF. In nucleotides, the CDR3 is TGTGCCAGCAGTGGGGTCGGGACTCAGGAAAACATTCAGTACTTC.

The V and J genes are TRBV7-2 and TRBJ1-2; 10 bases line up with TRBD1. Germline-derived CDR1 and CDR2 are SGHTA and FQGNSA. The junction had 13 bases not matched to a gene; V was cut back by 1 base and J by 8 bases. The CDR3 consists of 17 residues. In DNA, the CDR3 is TGTGCCAGCAGCTTAGGAACGGACAGGGGGAGGATTATGGGCTACACCTTC. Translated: CASSLGTDRGRIMGYTF. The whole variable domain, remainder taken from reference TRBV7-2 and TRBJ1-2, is GAGVSQSPSNKVTEKGKDVELRCDPISGHTALYWYRQSLGQGLEFLIYFQGNSAPDKSGLPSDRFSAERTGGSVSTLTIQRTQQEDSAVYLCASSLGTDRGRIMGYTFGSGTRLTVV.

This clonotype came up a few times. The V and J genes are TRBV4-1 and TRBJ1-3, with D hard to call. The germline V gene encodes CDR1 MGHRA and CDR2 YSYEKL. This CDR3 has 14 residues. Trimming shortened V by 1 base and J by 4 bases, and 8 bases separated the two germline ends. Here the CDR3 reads CASSQGLAGNTIYF. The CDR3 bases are TGCGCCAGCAGCCAAGGCCTGGCGGGAAACACCATATATTTT.

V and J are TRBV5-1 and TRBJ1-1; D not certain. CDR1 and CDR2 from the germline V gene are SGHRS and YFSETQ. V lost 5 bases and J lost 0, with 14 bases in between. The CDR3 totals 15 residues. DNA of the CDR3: TGCGCCAGCAGATCGGACGGCCTCATGAACACTGAAGCTTTCTTT. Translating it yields CASRSDGLMNTEAFF.

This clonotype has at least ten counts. The CDR3 reads CSARDRPLRGEGNQPQHF. The CDR3 DNA reads as TGCAGTGCTAGAGATCGGCCCCTCCGGGGGGAGGGCAATCAGCCCCAGCATTTT. The V call is TRBV20-1, the J call TRBJ1-5, with D perhaps TRBD1 (5 bases). In germline, CDR1 is DFQATT, CDR2 SNEGSKA (reference sequence). The CDR3 has 18 amino acids. The V end lost 0 bases, the J end lost 2 bases, and 20 bases lay between the germline ends.

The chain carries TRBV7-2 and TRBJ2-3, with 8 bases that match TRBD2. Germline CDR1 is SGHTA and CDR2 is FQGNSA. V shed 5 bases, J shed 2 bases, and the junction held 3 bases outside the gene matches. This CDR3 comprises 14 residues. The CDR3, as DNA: TGTGCCAGCAGCCCCGGGGGGGACACAGATACGCAGTATTTT. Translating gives CASSPGGDTDTQYF.

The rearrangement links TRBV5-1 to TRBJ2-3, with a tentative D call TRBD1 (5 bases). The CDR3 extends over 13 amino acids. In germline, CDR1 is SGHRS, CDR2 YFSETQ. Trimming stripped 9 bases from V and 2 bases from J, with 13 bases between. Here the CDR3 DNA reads TGCGCCACCTCCCAGGGAATCACAGATACGCAGTATTTT. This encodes CATSQGITDTQYF.

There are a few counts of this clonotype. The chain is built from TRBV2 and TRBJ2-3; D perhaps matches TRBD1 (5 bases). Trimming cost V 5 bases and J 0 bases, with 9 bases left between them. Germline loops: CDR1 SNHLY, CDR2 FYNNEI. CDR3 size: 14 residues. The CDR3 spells CASSRTPSTDTQYF. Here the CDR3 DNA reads TGTGCCAGCAGTAGGACACCTAGCACAGATACGCAGTATTTT.

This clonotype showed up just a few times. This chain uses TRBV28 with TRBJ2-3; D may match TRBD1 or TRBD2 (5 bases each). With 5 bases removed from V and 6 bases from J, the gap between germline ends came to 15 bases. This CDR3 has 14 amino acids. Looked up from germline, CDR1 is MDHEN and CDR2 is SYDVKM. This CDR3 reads CASSDGTLVDTQYF. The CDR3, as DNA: TGTGCCAGCAGTGACGGGACGCTTGTGGATACGCAGTATTTT.

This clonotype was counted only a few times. This chain's CDR3 is CASTRMDTNTGELFF. CDR3 coding DNA: TGTGCCAGCACCCGAATGGACACGAACACCGGGGAGCTGTTTTTT. This chain uses TRBV5-6 with TRBJ2-2, with D possibly matching TRBD1 (5 bases). Per germline, CDR1 SGHDT and CDR2 YYEEEE. V was clipped by 6 bases and J by 0 bases, with 12 bases between them. This CDR3 contains 15 residues.

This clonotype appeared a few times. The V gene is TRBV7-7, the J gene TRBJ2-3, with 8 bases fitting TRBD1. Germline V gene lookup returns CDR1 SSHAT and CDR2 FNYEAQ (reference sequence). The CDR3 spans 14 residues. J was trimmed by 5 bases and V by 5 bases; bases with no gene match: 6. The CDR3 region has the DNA TGTGCCAGCAGCCAGACAGGGGTAGAAGATACGCAGTATTTT. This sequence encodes CASSQTGVEDTQYF.

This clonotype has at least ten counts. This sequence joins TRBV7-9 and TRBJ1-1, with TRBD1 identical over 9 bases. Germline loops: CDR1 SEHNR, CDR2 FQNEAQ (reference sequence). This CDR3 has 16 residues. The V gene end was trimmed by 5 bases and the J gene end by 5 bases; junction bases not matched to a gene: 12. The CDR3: CASSLITGGSRTEAFF. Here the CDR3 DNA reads TGTGCCAGCAGCCTTATAACAGGGGGCTCCCGGACTGAAGCTTTCTTT. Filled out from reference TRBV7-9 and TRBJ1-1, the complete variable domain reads DTGVSQNPRHKITKRGQNVTFRCDPISEHNRLYWYRQTLGQGPEFLTYFQNEAQLEKSRLLSDRFSAERPKGSFSTLEIQRTEQGDSAMYLCASSLITGGSRTEAFFGQGTRLTVV.